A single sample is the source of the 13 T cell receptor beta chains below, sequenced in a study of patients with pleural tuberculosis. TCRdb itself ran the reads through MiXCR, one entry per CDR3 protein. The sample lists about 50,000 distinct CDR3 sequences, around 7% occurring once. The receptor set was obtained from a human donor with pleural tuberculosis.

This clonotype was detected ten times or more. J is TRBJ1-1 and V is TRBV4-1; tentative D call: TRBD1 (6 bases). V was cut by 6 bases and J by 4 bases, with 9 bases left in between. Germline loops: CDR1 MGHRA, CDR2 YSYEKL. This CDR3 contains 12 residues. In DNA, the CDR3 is TGCGCCAGCAGGGGGGGCACCACTGAAGCTTTCTTT. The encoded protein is CASRGGTTEAFF.

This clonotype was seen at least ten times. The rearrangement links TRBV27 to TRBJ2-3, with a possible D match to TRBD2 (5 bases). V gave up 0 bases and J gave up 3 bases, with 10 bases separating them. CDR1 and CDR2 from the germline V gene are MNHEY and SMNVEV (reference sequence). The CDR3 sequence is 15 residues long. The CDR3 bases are TGTGCCAGCAGTTTATCGTACAGCGGTACAGATACGCAGTATTTT. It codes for CASSLSYSGTDTQYF.

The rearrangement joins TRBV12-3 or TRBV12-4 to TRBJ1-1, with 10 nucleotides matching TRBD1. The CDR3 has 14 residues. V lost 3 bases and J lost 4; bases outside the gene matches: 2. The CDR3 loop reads CASSFGDRGTEAFF. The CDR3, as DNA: TGTGCCAGCAGTTTTGGGGACAGGGGCACTGAAGCTTTCTTT.

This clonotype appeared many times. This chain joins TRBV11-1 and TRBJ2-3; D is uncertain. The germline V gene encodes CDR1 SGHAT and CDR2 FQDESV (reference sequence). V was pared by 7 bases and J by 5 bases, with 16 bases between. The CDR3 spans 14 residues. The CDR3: CASKAVKLKDTQYF. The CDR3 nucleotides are TGTGCCAGCAAGGCGGTGAAGCTCAAAGATACGCAGTATTTT.

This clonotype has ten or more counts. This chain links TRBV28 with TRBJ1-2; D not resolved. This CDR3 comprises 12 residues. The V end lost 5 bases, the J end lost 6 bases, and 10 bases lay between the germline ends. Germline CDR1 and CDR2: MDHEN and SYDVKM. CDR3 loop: CASSPYRDGYTF. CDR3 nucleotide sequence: TGTGCCAGCAGTCCCTACAGAGATGGCTACACCTTC.

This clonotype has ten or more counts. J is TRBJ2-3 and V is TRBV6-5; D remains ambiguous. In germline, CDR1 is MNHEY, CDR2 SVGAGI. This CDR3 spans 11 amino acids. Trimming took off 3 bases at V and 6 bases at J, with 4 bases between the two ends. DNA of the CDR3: TGTGCCAGCAGTTATGTCGATACGCAGTATTTT. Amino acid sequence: CASSYVDTQYF.

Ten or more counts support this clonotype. The CDR3, as DNA: TGTGCCAGCAGCTACTCCGACATGCAAGAGACCCAGTACTTC. It codes for CASSYSDMQETQYF. The J gene is TRBJ2-5, the V gene TRBV14, with D hard to call. Germline V CDR1 and CDR2: SGHDN, FVKESK. The CDR3 is made up of 14 amino acids. The ends were cut back, 5 bases at V and 2 bases at J, with 12 bases in the middle.

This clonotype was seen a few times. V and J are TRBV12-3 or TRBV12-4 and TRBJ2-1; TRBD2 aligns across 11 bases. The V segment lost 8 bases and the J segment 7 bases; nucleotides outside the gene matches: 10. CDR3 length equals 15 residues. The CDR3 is CASSIAGGTWNEQFF. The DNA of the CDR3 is TGTGCCAGCTCAATAGCGGGAGGGACTTGGAATGAGCAGTTCTTC.

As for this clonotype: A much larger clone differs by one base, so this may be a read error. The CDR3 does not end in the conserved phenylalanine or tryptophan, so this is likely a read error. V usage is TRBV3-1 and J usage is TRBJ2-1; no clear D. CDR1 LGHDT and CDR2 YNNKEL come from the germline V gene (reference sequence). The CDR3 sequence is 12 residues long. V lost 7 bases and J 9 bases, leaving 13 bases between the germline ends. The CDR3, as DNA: TGTGCCAGCACCTCAAGAGGTGGTGAGCAGTTCTCC. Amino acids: CASTSRGGEQFS.

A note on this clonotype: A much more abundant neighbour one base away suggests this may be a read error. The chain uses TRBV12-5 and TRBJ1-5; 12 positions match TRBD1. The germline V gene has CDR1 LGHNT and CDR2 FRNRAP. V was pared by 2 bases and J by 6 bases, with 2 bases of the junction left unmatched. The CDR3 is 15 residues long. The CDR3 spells CASGLWGQGAQPQHF. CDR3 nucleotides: TGTGCTAGTGGTTTGTGGGGACAGGGGGCTCAGCCCCAGCATTTT.

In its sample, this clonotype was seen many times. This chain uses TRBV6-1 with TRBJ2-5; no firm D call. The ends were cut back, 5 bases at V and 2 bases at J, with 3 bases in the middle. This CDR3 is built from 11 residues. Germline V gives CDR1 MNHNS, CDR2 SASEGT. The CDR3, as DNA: TGTGCCAGCAGTTTACAAGAGACCCAGTACTTC. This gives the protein CASSLQETQYF.

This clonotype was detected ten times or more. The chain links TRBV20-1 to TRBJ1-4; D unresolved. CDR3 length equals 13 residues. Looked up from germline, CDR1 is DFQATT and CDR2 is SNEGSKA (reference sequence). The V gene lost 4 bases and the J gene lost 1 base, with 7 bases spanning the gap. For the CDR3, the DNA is TGCAGTGCTATGACACAAACTAATGAAAAACTGTTTTTT. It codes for CSAMTQTNEKLFF.

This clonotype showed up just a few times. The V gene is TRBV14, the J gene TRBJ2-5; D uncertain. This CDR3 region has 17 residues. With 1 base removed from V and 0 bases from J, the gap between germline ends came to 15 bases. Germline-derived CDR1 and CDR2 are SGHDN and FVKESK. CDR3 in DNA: TGTGCCAGCAGCCAAGGACTGTACACCGGGTACCAAGAGACCCAGTACTTC. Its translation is CASSQGLYTGYQETQYF.